This T cell receptor beta chain was retrieved from a study of cytomegalovirus exposure and HLA in healthy donors (dated by TCRdb to 2017 to 2019). For context, the study as a whole: An earlier analysis of approximately 640 of the donors reported about 250 Gb of sequence data and 120 million or so unique TCR beta sequences from about 179 million T cells. To predict cytomegalovirus infection status, the study combined high-throughput TCR immunosequencing, statistical association of individual TCRs with disease status, and machine learning. In a later analysis, previously published TCR beta repertoires from several hundred donors were re-analyzed and high-resolution HLA genotyping was added so that TCR occurrence patterns could be studied. Genome-wide SNP genotypes for about 55% of the 666 donors were used in a later genetic analysis, which treated that subset as a discovery cohort. Rather than drawing on any new phenotypic data, the later analysis identified candidate immune exposures from TCR beta sequences and the way those sequences occurred across donors. An early release that covered roughly 600 HLA-typed donors contained approximately 300 gigabases of sequencing data and tens of millions of unique TCR sequences. Typing coverage varied by locus: about 629-640 donors for A, B, C, DRB1 and DQB1; approximately 500 for DQA1; around 610 for DPA1; roughly 470 for DPB1. Alongside the repertoire data, information on donor age, sex, ethnicity and CMV serostatus was compiled. Using immunosequencing, the study profiled T cell repertoires from fewer than 700 subjects and related those repertoires to cytomegalovirus serostatus. The study aimed to test whether cataloging public T cell receptors could reveal signatures of past pathogen exposure. Among roughly 400 genotyped donors of the cohort, an average of approximately 200,000 unique TCR beta nucleotide sequences was sequenced per donor, of which roughly 17% were non-productive. Class I and class II HLA loci were covered by the typing at four-digit resolution. In an earlier analysis of a few hundred of the donors, high-throughput TCR beta sequencing was used to judge whether each TCR beta V gene segment behaved as functional or pseudogenic. Besides the first cohort of roughly 700 subjects, a separate validation cohort made up of over 95 different subjects was used. Of the approximately 400 genotyped donors, roughly 80% fell in the genetic ancestry cluster associated with self-reported Caucasian donors. All discovery cohort repertoires had been generated on a single sequencing platform. Because of strong linkage in the cohort, four or five DR-DQ haplotypes were treated as single units for association and clustering. Results and caveats for the whole study, not just this receptor: A further reported finding was that TCR beta sequences accurately predicted the HLA-A and HLA-B alleles for most subjects in the first cohort. In a later analysis, several top co-occurrence clusters were reported to appear linked to parvovirus B19, influenza, CMV and Epstein-Barr virus. In vitro tests confirmed that a few of the cytomegalovirus-associated TCR beta chains recognize cytomegalovirus antigens. Because the 87-base-pair reads could not distinguish some IMGT-functional V segments, including TRBV6-2 and TRBV6-3, those segments were excluded. In a later analysis, most CMV-associated TCR beta chains were found to appear HLA-restricted, with HLA associations seemingly driven largely by CMV exposure. In a later analysis, the rate of TCR association differed among HLA loci, with DRB1 alleles having the most associated TCRs and HLA-C alleles having the fewest. In a later genetic analysis, a missense DCLRE1C variant was associated with V-gene and J-gene trimming of TCR beta chains, and the association was replicated in an independent cohort. The study listed 150 to 200 TCR beta chains as associated with cytomegalovirus. A cluster of highly shared sequence variants was judged likely to be a technical artifact of the sequencing pipeline. Linkage disequilibrium might explain the correlated functional status among segregating V segments, but an unknown experimental factor could not be excluded. Because HLA typing was unavailable for some donors at each locus, only the typed subset was used in association tests. The authors suggested that the approach could potentially be extended to other disease states and immunological phenotypes. A later genetic analysis reported fewer N-insertions in productive TCRs among donors in an Asian-associated ancestry cluster than the roughly 670-donor mean. The only immune exposure information available for the cohort was CMV serostatus. Strong co-occurrence of HLA alleles, especially DR and DQ, made assigning TCR associations to individual alleles difficult. The cohort was sequenced for TCR beta chains only, and without alpha or paired-chain data the features that could be detected were limited. Specific HLA alleles were associated with about 17,000 TCR beta sequences at a false discovery rate of 0.05 in a later analysis. In a later analysis, HLA-associated TCR beta chains were found to be more clonally expanded and to have lower generation probabilities than equally common non-associated chains. Most TCR sequences were observed very rarely across donors, whereas some public TCRs were present in many individuals. In an earlier analysis of fewer than 700 of the donors, most TCR beta V segments appeared in productive rearrangements about 87% or about 30% of the time, broadly matching IMGT annotations. In both the original and validation cohorts, the classifier was reported to diagnose cytomegalovirus status with high specificity and sensitivity. Presence/absence analyses assumed roughly uniform sequencing depth across donors, an assumption that may not hold. The earlier analysis of some 540 of the donors excluded 15 to 20 rarely observed V segments, including chromosome 9 orphons, because counts were too low.

The library came from the immunoSEQ multiplex PCR assay. For the multiplex PCR, a mixture combining 60 forward primers for TCR Vbeta segments and 13 reverse primers for TCR Jbeta segments was used. Amplification of the CDR3 region of rearranged TCR beta genes was performed with a multiplex PCR assay on genomic DNA. On the Illumina HiSeq System, the amplified TCR beta libraries were sequenced as 87-base-pair reads. Per the original workflow: In a later analysis, tens of millions of unique TCR beta chains were counted across the 666 repertoires, and roughly 11 million of these chains were shared by at least two donors. Raw reads were error-corrected and collapsed into unique sequences by a nearest-neighbor algorithm in which closely related sequences were merged to remove PCR and sequencing errors. To assign V, D and J gene segments, CDR3 sequences were aligned to IMGT reference sequences. For a sequence to be retained, a match of at least six nucleotides was required to both a V gene segment and a J gene segment. A rearrangement counted as productive if the CDR3 had no stop codons and remained in frame with V and J, and every other rearrangement counted as non-productive. Following IMGT convention, CDR3 was defined as the stretch from the second conserved V-encoded cysteine to the conserved J-encoded phenylalanine. The earlier analysis of 500 to 600 of the donors excluded sequences that lacked an unambiguous match to a single V gene segment. In an earlier analysis of more than 500 of the donors, a V segment was called functional when productive rearrangements were above 56.7%, and segregating when the standard deviation between donors exceeded 5%. A statistical classification framework was built for diagnosing cytomegalovirus status from the catalog of TCR beta chain sequences. V and J gene assignment, in a later analysis, came from comparing TCR nucleotide sequences with IMGT/GENE-DB human TR gene sequences. The TCRdist pipeline was used in a later analysis to assign CDR3 sequences and most-parsimonious VDJ recombination scenarios. A later analysis defined each TCR beta chain by its CDR3 amino acid sequence plus V-gene family, and excluded reads lacking a unique V-gene family. A later analysis removed several hundred highly shared, low-generation-probability nucleotide sequences to deal with suspected cross-contamination and a sequencing artifact. A later analysis calculated a clonal expansion index for each public chain from normalized within-repertoire ranks of inferred template counts. In a later analysis, generation probabilities were computed using a VDJ recombination model fitted to out-of-frame rearrangements, and the results were checked against IGoR. A later analysis scored TCR-TCR, TCR-HLA and TCR-CMV co-occurrence with hypergeometric tests, applying a repertoire-size bias correction to TCR pairs. To estimate false discovery rates, a later analysis permuted the HLA or CMV assignments 20 times. A later analysis grouped co-occurring TCRs with DBSCAN, adding TCRdist sequence similarity when clustering within HLA-allele-positive subsets. For co-occurrence clustering, repertoires with fewer than 30,000 or more than 120,000 public chains were excluded, along with a handful of repertoires with anomalous nucleotide sharing. TCRdb re-hosts the immuneACCESS table, in-frame sequences only. Its copies lack some clones; in the studies checked, an unresolved V gene accounts for under half of them, and the cause for the rest is not known. The V and J calls and clone size are taken from that table; D and trimming were inferred from the DNA. In this sample the table shows under 200,000 clones, over 70% of which occur a single time. The top ten clonotypes cover approximately 3.8% of the sample.

In total, 500 to 700 healthy bone marrow donors made up the cohort. At the time of sampling, every cohort member was nominally healthy, though immune exposures that went unrecorded were likely present. The donor tested CMV seronegative, placing the donor among the 300 to 450 seronegative members of the cohort. Every donor gave a peripheral blood sample, and the peripheral blood mononuclear cells from that sample were used for TCR beta sequencing. The Qiagen DNeasy Blood Extraction Kit was used to extract genomic DNA from the blood cell samples. Compared with germline, V lacks 6 bases and J lacks 8 bases; bases without a gene match: 6. The germline V gene specifies ENHRY as CDR1 and SYGVKD as CDR2. The CDR3, cysteine through phenylalanine, is 12 amino acids long. Only the CDR3 DNA is retained, 36 bases long and in frame from the first base. This clone was found a few times. Its antigen is unknown. Base-call qualities are not available, and no considerably larger clone is one nucleotide away.

The chain uses TRBV10-3 and TRBJ1-2; the central 7 bases match TRBD1. The sequence came from a man between 45 and 60 years old in good health and CMV-seronegative. Material: PBMCs. The sequenced DNA: TGTGCCATCAGCTCAGGGGGTTGGGGCTACACCTTC. It codes for CAISSGGWGYTF.